This TCR beta chain came from a study of control samples from healthy donors and cancer patients. Sequenced by immunoSEQ multiplex PCR; TCRdb stores in-frame clones only, minus some. The table counts about 190,000 clones; roughly 2.2% lies in the top ten. Turning to this clone: Germline and junction disagree at one end, which may indicate a read error.

This CDR3 region has 13 residues. Germline V gene lookup returns CDR1 SSHAT and CDR2 FNYEAQ (reference sequence). Sequenced material: blood. The TCR was taken from a woman aged 25 to 39 in good health. V usage is TRBV7-7 and J usage is TRBJ2-2; no firm D call. As DNA, the CDR3 is TGTGCTAGCAGCTTAGAGCTCGGCGGGGAGCTGTTTTTT. Its translation: CASSLELGGELFF. Using reference TRBV7-7 and TRBJ2-2 for the parts outside the CDR3, the full variable domain is GAGVSQSPRYKVTKRGQDVTLRCDPISSHATLYWYQQALGQGPEFLTYFNYEAQPDKSGLPSDRFSAERPEGSISTLTIQRTEQRDSAMYRCASSLELGGELFFGEGSRLTVL.